This T cell receptor (beta chain) comes out of a study of radiotherapy plus CTLA-4 blockade in lung cancer (dated by TCRdb to 2017 to 2018). For context, the study as a whole: Objective responses were observed in roughly a sixth of enrolled patients, and disease control was achieved in approximately 32%.

About this clone itself: What this receptor recognizes is not known. Base qualities are not provided; no much larger clone lies one nucleotide away.

Overall results and qualifications from the work: After treatment with radiotherapy and ipilimumab, TCR clones that originated in tumors expanded in peripheral blood. Increased serum interferon-beta after radiation, together with early dynamic changes in blood T cell clones, were reported to be the strongest predictors of response.

The study tested focal radiation therapy combined with CTLA-4 blockade (ipilimumab) in patients with chemo-refractory metastatic non-small-cell lung cancer. Library preparation used the immunoSEQ multiplex PCR assay. The source is immuneACCESS, and TCRdb retained only in-frame sequences with V and J called. Part of the clones is not carried over; for the studies checked, unresolved V genes explain less than half of this, and the remainder is unexplained. This sample lists 65,000 to 70,000 clones; approximately 79% were detected once. Of the sample, about 10% falls within the top ten clones. The TCR was taken from a human donor with non-small cell lung cancer who had a complete response to radiotherapy plus ipilimumab. Here the sequenced sample was peripheral blood, taken from a patient treated with radiotherapy plus ipilimumab.

Here the CDR3 is given as CASRSQGWEETQYF. The DNA sequence is given as TGTGCCAGCAGGTCACAGGGTTGGGAAGAGACCCAGTACTTC. The chain is assembled from TRBV6-5 and TRBJ2-5; TRBD1 is possibly the D segment (6 matching bases). CDR1 and CDR2 were assigned from the germline V gene as MNHEY and SVGAGI. The CDR3 measures 14 amino acids from cysteine to phenylalanine. Of all the DNA, just the CDR3 is kept, 42 bases in frame from base 1. The germline ends are 14 bases apart after V is trimmed by 6 bases and J by 3 bases.